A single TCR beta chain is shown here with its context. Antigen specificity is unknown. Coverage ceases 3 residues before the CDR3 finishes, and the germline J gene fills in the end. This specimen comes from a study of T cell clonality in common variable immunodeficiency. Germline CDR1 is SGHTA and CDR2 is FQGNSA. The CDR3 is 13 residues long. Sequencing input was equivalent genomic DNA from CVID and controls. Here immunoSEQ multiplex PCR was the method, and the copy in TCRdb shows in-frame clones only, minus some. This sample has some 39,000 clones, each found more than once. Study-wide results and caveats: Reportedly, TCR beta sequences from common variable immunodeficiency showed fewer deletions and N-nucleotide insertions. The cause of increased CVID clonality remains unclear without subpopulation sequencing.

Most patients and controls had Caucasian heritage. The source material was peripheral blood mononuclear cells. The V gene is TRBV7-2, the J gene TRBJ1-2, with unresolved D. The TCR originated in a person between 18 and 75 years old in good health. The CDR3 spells CASSLVPLYDYTF. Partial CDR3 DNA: TGTGCCAGCAGCTTAGTACCCCTCTACGAC.